One sample yielded the 11 T cell receptor beta chains listed below, sequenced in a study of OX40 agonist ivuxolimab in advanced cancers. Sequenced by immunoSEQ multiplex PCR; TCRdb stores in-frame clones only, minus some. The sample includes roughly 100,000 clones, around 87% seen only once; the top ten take under 0.35%. Sequencing was performed on CD4+ or CD8+ T cells sorted from blood, taken in a trial of the OX40 agonist ivuxolimab. These receptors were taken from an adult with an advanced solid tumor such as melanoma, head and neck, liver or kidney cancer.

V gene TRBV27 combines with J gene TRBJ1-6; the D is unclear. V was clipped by 2 bases and J by 0 bases, with 17 bases between them. CDR3 size: 19 residues. Germline V gives CDR1 MNHEY, CDR2 SMNVEV (reference sequence). The CDR3 loop is CASSLPRGEGSSYNSPLHF. The CDR3 region has the DNA TGTGCCAGCAGTTTACCCCGCGGCGAAGGGAGCTCCTATAATTCACCCCTCCACTTT.

The chain couples TRBV5-1 to TRBJ1-2, with a possible D match to TRBD1 (6 bases). The CDR3 loop spans 13 amino acids. The germline V and J ends were trimmed by 4 bases and 6 bases, with 13 bases remaining between them. Per germline, CDR1 SGHRS and CDR2 YFSETQ. CDR3 in amino acids: CASSLGQPHGYTF. DNA for the CDR3: TGCGCCAGCAGCCTCGGACAGCCCCATGGCTACACCTTC.

V and J are TRBV18 and TRBJ2-5, with D possibly being TRBD1 or TRBD2 (5 bases each). This CDR3 comprises 15 residues. Germline V gives CDR1 KGHSH, CDR2 LQKENI. Trimming shortened V by 3 bases and J by 3 bases, and 14 bases separated the two germline ends. CDR3 coding DNA: TGTGCCAGCTCACCGCACCCCAGGGAGAAAGAGACCCAGTACTTC. Translation: CASSPHPREKETQYF.

The rearrangement uses TRBV7-9 and TRBJ2-2, with D perhaps TRBD1 or TRBD2 (7 bases each). CDR1 and CDR2 (germline): SEHNR, FQNEAQ (reference sequence). The CDR3 consists of 14 residues. V was pared by 11 bases and J by 0 bases, with 13 bases between. CDR3 sequence reads: CALGGTANTGELFF. The CDR3 coding sequence is TGTGCCCTGGGGGGGACAGCGAACACCGGGGAGCTGTTTTTT.

The CDR3 is CASSLGSNQPQHF. DNA for the CDR3: TGTGCCAGCAGCTTAGGGAGCAATCAGCCCCAGCATTTT. The rearrangement joins TRBV11-2 to TRBJ1-5; unclear D gene. Trimming removed 1 base at V and 1 base at J, with 2 bases between. In germline, CDR1 is SGHAT, CDR2 FQNNGV. The CDR3 has 13 amino acids.

The chain couples TRBV5-1 to TRBJ2-1; no reliable D call. The CDR3 has 11 residues. Deletions cut 1 base from V and 6 bases from J, with 2 bases between. Germline lookup yields CDR1 SGHRS and CDR2 YFSETQ. The CDR3 region has the DNA TGCGCCAGCAGCTTGCGCAATGAGCAGTTCTTC. Encoded protein: CASSLRNEQFF.

The CDR3 nucleotides are TGTGCCAGCAGCCAAAGCGAGCAGTACTTC. This sequence encodes CASSQSEQYF. The chain employs TRBV21-1 and TRBJ2-7. TRBV21-1 is an annotated pseudogene. This CDR3 has 10 residues.

The chain carries TRBV7-9 and TRBJ2-5, with TRBD2 as a possible D gene (6 bases). Germline V gene sequence: CDR1 SEHNR, CDR2 FQNEAQ (reference sequence). V was shortened by 8 bases and J by 5 bases, with 18 bases between the two germline ends. This CDR3 region has 14 residues. Here the CDR3 DNA reads TGTGCCAGCGGCTCCGGGTCGAGCGGGGAGACCCAGTACTTC. It yields the protein CASGSGSSGETQYF.

The chain is built from TRBV5-6 and TRBJ2-3, with D maybe TRBD2 (5 bases). Trimming pared 3 bases from V and 0 bases from J, leaving 20 bases between. Germline assignment: CDR1 SGHDT and CDR2 YYEEEE. The CDR3 extends over 18 amino acids. The CDR3 nucleotides read TGTGCCAGCAGCTCGACGAGTACGGGGAGTCCTAGCACAGATACGCAGTATTTT. Translated: CASSSTSTGSPSTDTQYF.

This chain uses TRBV28 with TRBJ1-2; D gene uncertain. Trimming stripped 5 bases from V and 4 bases from J, with 5 bases between. Germline CDR1 reads MDHEN; CDR2 reads SYDVKM. The CDR3 extends over 11 amino acids. The CDR3 is CASSEPYGYTF. The CDR3 bases are TGTGCCAGCAGTGAGCCCTATGGCTACACCTTC.

The chain joins TRBV29-1 to TRBJ1-4; D is ambiguous. CDR3 length equals 16 residues. V lost 4 bases and J 0 bases, leaving 15 bases between the germline ends. The germline gives CDR1 SQVTM, CDR2 ANQGSEA. The CDR3 region has the DNA TGCAGCGTTGCACCCCCTGGGTCCCCAACTAATGAAAAACTGTTTTTT. Amino acid sequence: CSVAPPGSPTNEKLFF. The full variable domain, with the rest looked up from reference TRBV29-1 and TRBJ1-4, is SAVISQKPSRDICQRGTSLTIQCQVDSQVTMMFWYRQQPGQSLTLIATANQGSEATYESGFVIDKFPISRPNLTFSTLTVSNMSPEDSSIYLCSVAPPGSPTNEKLFFGSGTQLSVL.